This is a list of T cell receptor beta chains from one sample in a study of shared clonotypes between healthy human individuals. TCRdb's table, derived via immunoSEQ multiplex PCR, lists solely in-frame clones and lacks some. The data hold about 2 million clones, with 85% to 95% observed a single time. The sequenced sample was naive CD4+ T cells sorted from blood. Every receptor here comes from a man between 18 and 29 years old in good health. Each CDR3 is given with its conserved first and last residue. The D gene is left open where the match is weak. Clone size is shown for a subset of rows, as once, few, many or a class of expanded clone.

DNA	CDR3	J	size	D	V
TGTGCCATCAGTGAACCAGGGGACGGAAACACCATATATTTT	CAISEPGDGNTIYF	TRBJ1-3	-	-	TRBV10-3
TGTGCCCGCGGGGACTTCACAGATACGCAGTATTTT	CARGDFTDTQYF	TRBJ2-3	-	-	TRBV27
TGTGCCAGCAGCTCGAACCGGGACAGGGCTTTTTATTACGAAAAACTGTTTTTT	CASSSNRDRAFYYEKLFF	TRBJ1-4	-	TRBD1	TRBV7-9
TGTGCCAGCAGTGAAGCGGTTGGGGCAGGGCGGTACTTC	CASSEAVGAGRYF	TRBJ2-7	-	-	TRBV6-1
TGCAGCGTTGAGTGGGACCGAAGGGACTATGGCTACACCTTC	CSVEWDRRDYGYTF	TRBJ1-2	-	-	TRBV29-1
TGTGCCAGCAGTGACCCAGGGGGCCGGTCCCTCCACTTT	CASSDPGGRSLHF	TRBJ1-6	-	TRBD1	TRBV25-1
TGTGCCAGCAGTTTATCTTGGACTAGTGGGGAGACCCAGTACTTC	CASSLSWTSGETQYF	TRBJ2-5	once	TRBD2	TRBV27
TGTGCCAGCAGCAGAGGGAGCGGGGGGGCAGATACGCAGTATTTT	CASSRGSGGADTQYF	TRBJ2-3	-	TRBD2	TRBV7-9
TGCGCCAGCAGCCAGTTCCCGGCGGGTGTTGGCTACGAGCAGTACTTC	CASSQFPAGVGYEQYF	TRBJ2-7	-	-	TRBV4-1
TGTGCCAGCAGTCCACCAGGGAATCTTGAAAAACTGTTTTTT	CASSPPGNLEKLFF	TRBJ1-4	-	-	TRBV28
TGCGCCAGCAGCGGCGGACAGACGTTGAACACTGAAGCTTTCTTT	CASSGGQTLNTEAFF	TRBJ1-1	-	-	TRBV5-1
TGTGCCAGCAGATCCCCAGGGCTCTTCTCTGGAAACACCATATATTTT	CASRSPGLFSGNTIYF	TRBJ1-3	-	-	TRBV6-6
TGTGCCAGCAGTTTAGACAGCCTCAATTCACCCCTCCACTTT	CASSLDSLNSPLHF	TRBJ1-6	-	-	TRBV28
TGTGCCAGCAGTCCCCTGGGGGAGGGAAACTATGGCTACACCTTC	CASSPLGEGNYGYTF	TRBJ1-2	many	-	TRBV27
TGCGCCAGCAGCTTGGACGTAAACAATGAGCAGTTCTTC	CASSLDVNNEQFF	TRBJ2-1	-	-	TRBV5-1
TGTGCCTGGAGTGTCGGGGGACTTGGCAATCAGCCCCAGCATTTT	CAWSVGGLGNQPQHF	TRBJ1-5	-	-	TRBV30
TGTGCCTGGAGGGTGACTAGCGCTTTCGGGGAGCTGTTTTTT	CAWRVTSAFGELFF	TRBJ2-2	-	TRBD2	TRBV30
TGTGCCCTATCGGAGAGCTCCTATAATTCACCCCTCCACTTT	CALSESSYNSPLHF	TRBJ1-6	-	-	TRBV10-3
TGTGCCAGCAGCCTCGGACGGTGGACCTCCTACGAGCAGTACTTC	CASSLGRWTSYEQYF	TRBJ2-7	-	-	TRBV28
TGTGCCAGCAGTAGGGACCGCGCCTACAATGAGCAGTTCTTC	CASSRDRAYNEQFF	TRBJ2-1	-	-	TRBV2